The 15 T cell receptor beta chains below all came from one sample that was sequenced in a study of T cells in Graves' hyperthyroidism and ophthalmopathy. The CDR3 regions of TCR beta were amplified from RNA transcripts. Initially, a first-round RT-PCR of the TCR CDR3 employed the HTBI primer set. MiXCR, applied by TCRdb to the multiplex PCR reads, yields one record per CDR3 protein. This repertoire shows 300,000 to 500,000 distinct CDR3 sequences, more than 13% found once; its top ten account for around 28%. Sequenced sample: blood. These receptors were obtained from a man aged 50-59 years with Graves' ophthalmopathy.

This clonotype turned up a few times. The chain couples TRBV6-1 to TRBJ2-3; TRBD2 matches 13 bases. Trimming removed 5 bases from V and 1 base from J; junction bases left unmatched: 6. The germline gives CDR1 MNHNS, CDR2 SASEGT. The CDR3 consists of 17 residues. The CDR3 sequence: CASSWTSGRGGTDTQYF. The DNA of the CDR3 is TGTGCCAGCAGTTGGACTAGCGGGAGAGGGGGCACAGATACGCAGTATTTT.

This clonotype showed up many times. CDR3 loop: CSARDGIVNEQFF. In nucleotides, the CDR3 is TGCAGTGCTAGAGACGGGATAGTGAATGAGCAGTTCTTC. The V call is TRBV20-1, the J call TRBJ2-1; weak D call: TRBD2 (5 bases). V dropped 0 bases and J dropped 7 bases, with 10 bases sitting between them. Germline CDR1 and CDR2: DFQATT and SNEGSKA (reference sequence). The CDR3 totals 13 residues.

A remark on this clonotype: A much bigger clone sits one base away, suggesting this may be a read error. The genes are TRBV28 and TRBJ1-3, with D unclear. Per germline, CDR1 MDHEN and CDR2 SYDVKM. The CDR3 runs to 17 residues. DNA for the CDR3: TGTGCCAGCAGTTTCTCGAGGACGGCAGGAGCTGGAAGCACCATATATTTT. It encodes CASSFSRTAGAGSTIYF.

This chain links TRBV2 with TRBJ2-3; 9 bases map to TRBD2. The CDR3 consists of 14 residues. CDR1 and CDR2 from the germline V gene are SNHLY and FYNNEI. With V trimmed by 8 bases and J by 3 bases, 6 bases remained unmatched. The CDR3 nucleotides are TGTGCCAGCCTTAGCGGGAGCTTTACAGATACGCAGTATTTT. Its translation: CASLSGSFTDTQYF.

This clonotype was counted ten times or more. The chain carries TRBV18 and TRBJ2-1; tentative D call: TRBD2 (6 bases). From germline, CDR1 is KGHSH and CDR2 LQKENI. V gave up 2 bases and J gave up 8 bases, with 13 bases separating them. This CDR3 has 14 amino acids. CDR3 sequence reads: CASSPVSGVDEQFF. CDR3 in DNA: TGTGCCAGCTCACCAGTCTCGGGGGTGGATGAGCAGTTCTTC. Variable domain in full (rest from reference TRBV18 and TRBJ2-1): NAGVMQNPRHLVRRRGQEARLRCSPMKGHSHVYWYRQLPEEGLKFMVYLQKENIIDESGMPKERFSAEFPKEGPSILRIQQVVRGDSAAYFCASSPVSGVDEQFFGPGTRLTVL.

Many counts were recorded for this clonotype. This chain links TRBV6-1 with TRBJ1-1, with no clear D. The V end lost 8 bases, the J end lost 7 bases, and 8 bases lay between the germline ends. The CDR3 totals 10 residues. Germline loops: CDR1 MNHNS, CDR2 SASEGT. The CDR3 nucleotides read TGTGCCAGCGGAAACCTTGAAGCTTTCTTT. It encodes CASGNLEAFF.

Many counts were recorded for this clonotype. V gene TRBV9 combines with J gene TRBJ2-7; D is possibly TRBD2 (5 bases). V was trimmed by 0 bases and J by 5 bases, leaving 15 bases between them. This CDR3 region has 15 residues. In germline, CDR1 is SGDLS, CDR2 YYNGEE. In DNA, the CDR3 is TGTGCCAGCAGCGTAGGAGCGGAGAGTGCCCACGAGCAGTACTTC. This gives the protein CASSVGAESAHEQYF.

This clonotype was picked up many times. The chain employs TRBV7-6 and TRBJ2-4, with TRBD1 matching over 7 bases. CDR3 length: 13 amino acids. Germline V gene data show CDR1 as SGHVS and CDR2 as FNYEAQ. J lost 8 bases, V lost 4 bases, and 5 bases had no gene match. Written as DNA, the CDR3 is TGTGCCAGCAGCTCCCCCGACAGGGACATTCAGTACTTC. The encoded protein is CASSSPDRDIQYF.

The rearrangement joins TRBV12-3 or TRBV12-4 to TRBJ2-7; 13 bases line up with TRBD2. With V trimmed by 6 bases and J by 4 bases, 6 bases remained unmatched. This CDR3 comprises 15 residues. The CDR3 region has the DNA TGTGCCAGCAGAACCGGGACTAGCGGGATATACGAGCAGTACTTC. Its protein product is CASRTGTSGIYEQYF.

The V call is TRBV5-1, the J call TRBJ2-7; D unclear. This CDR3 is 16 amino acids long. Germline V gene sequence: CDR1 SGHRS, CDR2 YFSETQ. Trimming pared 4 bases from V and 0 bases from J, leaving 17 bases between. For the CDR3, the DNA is TGCGCCAGCAGCCCGGAACCGACCGATACCTCCTACGAGCAGTACTTC. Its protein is CASSPEPTDTSYEQYF. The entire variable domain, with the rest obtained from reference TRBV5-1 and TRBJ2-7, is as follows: KAGVTQTPRYLIKTRGQQVTLSCSPISGHRSVSWYQQTPGQGLQFLFEYFSETQRNKGNFPGRFSGRQFSNSRSEMNVSTLELGDSALYLCASSPEPTDTSYEQYFGPGTRLTVT.

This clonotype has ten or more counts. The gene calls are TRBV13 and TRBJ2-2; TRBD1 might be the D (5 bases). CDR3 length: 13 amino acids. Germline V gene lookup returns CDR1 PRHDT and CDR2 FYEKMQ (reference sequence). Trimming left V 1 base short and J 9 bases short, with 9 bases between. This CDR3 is CASSLDPGRELFF. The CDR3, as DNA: TGTGCCAGCAGCTTAGATCCAGGGCGGGAGCTGTTTTTT.

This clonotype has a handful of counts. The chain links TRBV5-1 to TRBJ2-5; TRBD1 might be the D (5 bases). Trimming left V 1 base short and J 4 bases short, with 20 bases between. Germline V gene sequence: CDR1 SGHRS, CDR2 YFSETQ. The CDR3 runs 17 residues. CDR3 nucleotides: TGCGCCAGCAGCTTGTCAGGGTGGGATCGTGTTGGAGAGACCCAGTACTTC. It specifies CASSLSGWDRVGETQYF.

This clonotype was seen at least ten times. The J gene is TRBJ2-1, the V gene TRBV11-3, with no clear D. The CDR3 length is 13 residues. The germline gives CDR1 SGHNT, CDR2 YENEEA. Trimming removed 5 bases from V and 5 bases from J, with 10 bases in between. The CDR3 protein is CASSPAVNNEQFF. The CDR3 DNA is TGTGCCAGCAGCCCGGCAGTAAACAATGAGCAGTTCTTC.

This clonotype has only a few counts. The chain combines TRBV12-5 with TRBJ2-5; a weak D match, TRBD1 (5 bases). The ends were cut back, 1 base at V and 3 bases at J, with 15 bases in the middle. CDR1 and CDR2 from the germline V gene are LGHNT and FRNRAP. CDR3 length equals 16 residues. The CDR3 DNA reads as TGTGCTAGTGGTTTGGGAAACAGGCCAGGGAAAGAGACCCAGTACTTC. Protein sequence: CASGLGNRPGKETQYF.

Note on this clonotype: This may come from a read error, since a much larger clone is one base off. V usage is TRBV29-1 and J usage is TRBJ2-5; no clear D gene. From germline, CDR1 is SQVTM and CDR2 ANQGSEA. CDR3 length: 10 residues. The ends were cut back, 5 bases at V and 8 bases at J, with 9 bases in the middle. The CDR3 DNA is TGCAGCGTTAAGAACCCCACCCAGTACTTC. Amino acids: CSVKNPTQYF.